The T cell receptor (beta chain) under discussion was sequenced for a study of cytotoxic CD8 clonotypes in ibrutinib-treated CLL. Study overall: Responses comprised 24 partial and 2 complete; at median about 68 months, around 14 remained remitted and approximately 12 progressed.

Profiled with immunoSEQ multiplex PCR; TCRdb holds only in-frame clones, not every one. This table holds about 15,000 clones, roughly 66% found once. Roughly 2 micrograms of genomic DNA, which was extracted from cryopreserved PBMCs, served as the material used for the TCR beta libraries. V was clipped by 1 base and J by 10 bases, with 14 bases between them. Germline V CDR1 and CDR2: MGHRA, YSYEKL. This CDR3 is 15 amino acids long. The chain combines TRBV4-1 with TRBJ1-6; D possibly corresponds to TRBD1 (5 bases). The starting material was PBMCs, obtained before ibrutinib treatment. The receptor was isolated from a human donor with chronic lymphocytic leukemia. CDR3 sequence: CASSQAEGVRSPLHF. The CDR3 region has the DNA TGCGCCAGCAGCCAAGCCGAAGGGGTGAGGTCACCCCTCCACTTT.